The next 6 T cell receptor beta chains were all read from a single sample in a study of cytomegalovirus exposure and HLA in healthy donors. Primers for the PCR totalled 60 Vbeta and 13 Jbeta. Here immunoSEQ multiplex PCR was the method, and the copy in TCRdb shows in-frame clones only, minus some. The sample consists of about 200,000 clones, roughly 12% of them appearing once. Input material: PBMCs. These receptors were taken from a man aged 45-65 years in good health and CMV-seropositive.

The CDR3 region has the DNA TGTGCCAGCAGCTCCTGGACAGGGGATTTCGAGCAGTTCTTC. Residues: CASSSWTGDFEQFF. The chain combines TRBV7-9 with TRBJ2-1, with 9 bases matching TRBD1. Germline V CDR1 and CDR2: SEHNR, FQNEAQ (reference sequence). The CDR3 loop spans 14 amino acids. J lost 10 bases, V lost 4 bases, and 8 bases had no gene match.

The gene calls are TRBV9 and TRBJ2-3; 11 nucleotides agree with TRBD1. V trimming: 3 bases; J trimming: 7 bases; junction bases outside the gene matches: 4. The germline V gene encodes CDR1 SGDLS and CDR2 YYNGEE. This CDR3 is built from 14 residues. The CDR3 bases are TGTGCCAGCAGCGACGGACAGGGGGCGAATACGCAGTATTTT. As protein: CASSDGQGANTQYF.

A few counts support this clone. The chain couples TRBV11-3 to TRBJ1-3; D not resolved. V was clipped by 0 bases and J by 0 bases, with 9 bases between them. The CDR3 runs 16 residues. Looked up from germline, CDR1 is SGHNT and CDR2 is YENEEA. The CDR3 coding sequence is TGTGCCAGCAGCTTAGATCCGATCAGCTCTGGAAACACCATATATTTT. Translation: CASSLDPISSGNTIYF.

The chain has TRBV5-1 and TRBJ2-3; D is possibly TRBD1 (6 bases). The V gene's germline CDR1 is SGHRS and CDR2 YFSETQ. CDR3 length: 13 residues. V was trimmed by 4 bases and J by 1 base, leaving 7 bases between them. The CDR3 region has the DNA TGCGCCAGCAGCCGACAGGGCACAGATACGCAGTATTTT. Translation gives CASSRQGTDTQYF.

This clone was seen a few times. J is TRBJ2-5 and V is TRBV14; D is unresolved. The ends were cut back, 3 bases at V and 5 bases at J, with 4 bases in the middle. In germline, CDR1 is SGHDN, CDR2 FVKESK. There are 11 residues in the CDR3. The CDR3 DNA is TGTGCCAGCAGCCACGGGGAGACCCAGTACTTC. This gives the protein CASSHGETQYF.

CDR3 DNA sequence: TGTGCCAGCAGCTTAGCGGGGCCCGGACCGGAGCAGTACTTC. This codes for CASSLAGPGPEQYF. This chain connects TRBV7-9 to TRBJ2-7; a weak D match, TRBD1 (5 bases). Per germline, CDR1 SEHNR and CDR2 FQNEAQ (reference sequence). The CDR3 totals 14 residues. Between the trimmed V and J ends, which lost 0 bases and 7 bases, there was a span of 13 bases.